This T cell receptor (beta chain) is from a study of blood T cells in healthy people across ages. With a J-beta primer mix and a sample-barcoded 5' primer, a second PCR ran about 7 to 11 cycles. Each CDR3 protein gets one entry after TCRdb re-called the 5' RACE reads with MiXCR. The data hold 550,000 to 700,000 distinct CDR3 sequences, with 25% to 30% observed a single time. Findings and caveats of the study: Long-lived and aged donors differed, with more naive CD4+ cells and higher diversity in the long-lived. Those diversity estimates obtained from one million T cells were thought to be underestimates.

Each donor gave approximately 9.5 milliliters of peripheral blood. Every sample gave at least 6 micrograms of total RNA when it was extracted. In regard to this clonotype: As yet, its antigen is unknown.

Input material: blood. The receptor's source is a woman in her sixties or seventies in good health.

The CDR3, as DNA: TGTGCCAGCAGCTCACAGGTGAATCAGCCCCAGCATTTT. Amino acids: CASSSQVNQPQHF. J is TRBJ1-5 and V is TRBV3-1; perhaps TRBD1 as D (5 bases). The CDR3 length is 13 residues. Looked up from germline, CDR1 is LGHDT and CDR2 is YNNKEL (reference sequence). V dropped 5 bases and J dropped 4 bases, with 9 bases sitting between them.